These 17 T cell receptor beta chains originate from one sample sequenced in a study of T cells in women clearing cervical HPV infection. Data came from immunoSEQ multiplex PCR; TCRdb stores just in-frame clones and leaves some out. The sample totals approximately 23,000 clones. Material for sequencing was blood buffy coat. These receptors were taken from a woman aged 18-70 years with a cervical HPV16 infection that either progressed to CIN3+ or cleared (not recorded which).

As to this clone: From the germline J gene comes the end of the CDR3, since the read stops 3 residues before it. This rearrangement joins TRBV19 to TRBJ2-3; tentative D call: TRBD2 (5 bases). CDR1 and CDR2 from the germline V gene are LNHDA and SQIVND (reference sequence). This CDR3 spans 13 amino acids. Partial CDR3 DNA: TGTGCCACCTCCCGGGGAGAACAAGAGACG. Protein sequence: CATSRGEQET. The entire CDR3 is CATSRGEQETQYF.

Concerning this clone itself: The CDR3 end is not reached by the read, which stops 3 residues before it; the germline J gene fills it in. V usage is TRBV2 and J usage is TRBJ2-2; TRBD2 matches at 13 bases. Trimming took 6 bases from V and 9 from J; bases not matched to a gene: 4. This CDR3 spans 14 amino acids. Germline-derived CDR1 and CDR2 are SNHLY and FYNNEI. The covered CDR3 bases are TGTGCCAGCAGACGACTAGCGGGGGGCCGGGAG. Protein sequence: CASRRLAGGRE. The CDR3 in its entirety is CASRRLAGGRELFF.

A remark on this clone: The read halts 3 residues ahead of the CDR3 end, with the missing end drawn from the germline J gene. The chain is built from TRBV7-9 and TRBJ1-1; D unclear. With 3 bases removed from V and 1 base from J, the gap between germline ends came to 9 bases. CDR3 length: 14 amino acids. Germline V lookup: CDR1 SEHNR, CDR2 FQNEAQ (reference sequence). CDR3 DNA (partial): TGTGCCAGCAGCTTTGGCAGGAAGAACACTGAA. This codes for CASSFGRKNTE. The full CDR3 is CASSFGRKNTEAFF.

The sequenced CDR3 bases are TGCAGTGCCATAGGGGAAGGGGCAGATACG. This translates into CSAIGEGADT. The full-length CDR3 reads as CSAIGEGADTQYF. The V gene is TRBV20-1, the J gene TRBJ2-3; possibly TRBD1 for D (5 bases). The read terminates 3 residues ahead of where the CDR3 ends, so the germline J gene completes it. V lost 6 bases and J 4 bases, leaving 14 bases between the germline ends. The CDR3 totals 13 residues. The germline V gene encodes CDR1 DFQATT and CDR2 SNEGSKA (reference sequence).

Turning to this clone: With the read ending 3 residues before the CDR3 end, the germline J gene is used to fill in that end. This chain uses TRBV19 with TRBJ2-7; 7 bases are shared with TRBD1. The germline V gene has CDR1 LNHDA and CDR2 SQIVND (reference sequence). This CDR3 has 14 residues. Trimming took 2 bases from V and 5 from J; bases not matched to a gene: 6. Incomplete CDR3 DNA: TGTGCCAGTAGTATATCGGGACAGCTAGACGAG. It codes for CASSISGQLDE. The entire CDR3 reads CASSISGQLDEQYF. The whole variable domain, filled in from reference TRBV19 and TRBJ2-7, reads DGGITQSPKYLFRKEGQNVTLSCEQNLNHDAMYWYRQDPGQGLRLIYYSQIVNDFQKGDIAEGYSVSREKKESFPLTVTSAQKNPTAFYLCASSISGQLDEQYFGPGTRLTVT.

About this clone itself: Read data end 3 residues before the CDR3 end; the end is taken from the germline J gene. The V and J genes are TRBV5-1 and TRBJ1-3, with D perhaps matching TRBD1 (6 bases). The V gene's germline CDR1 is SGHRS and CDR2 YFSETQ. The CDR3 runs 11 residues. The CDR3 bases that were read are TGCGCCAGCAGGTCAGGGGAGACC. Its translation is CASRSGET. The CDR3, in full, reads CASRSGETIYF.

Points on this clone: Read data end 3 residues before the CDR3 end; the end is taken from the germline J gene. The chain joins TRBV30 to TRBJ1-2; D is ambiguous. Germline CDR1 reads GTSNPN; CDR2 reads SVGIG (reference sequence). The CDR3 length is 13 residues. The covered CDR3 bases are TGTGCCTGGAGTCCCGGTCCCAGGAACATC. It translates to CAWSPGPRNI. The complete CDR3 protein is CAWSPGPRNIYTF.

CDR3 sequence: CASSGGQGGYGYTF. The sequenced part of the CDR3 DNA is TGTGCCAGCAGTGGGGGACAGGGCGGCTATGGC. J is TRBJ1-2 and V is TRBV2, with TRBD1 matching over 9 bases. The read is 3 residues too short to cover the CDR3 end, so that end is filled in from the germline J gene. Germline V CDR1 and CDR2: SNHLY, FYNNEI. CDR3 size: 14 residues. J was trimmed by 4 bases and V by 4 bases; bases with no gene match: 4.

Regarding this clone: The read terminates 3 residues before the CDR3 end, so the remaining end is supplied by the germline J gene. The chain couples TRBV20-1 to TRBJ2-5; 9 nucleotides line up with TRBD2. The CDR3 sequence is 14 residues long. Trimming cost V 2 bases and J 7 bases; bases outside gene matches: 8. Germline V gene sequence: CDR1 DFQATT, CDR2 SNEGSKA (reference sequence). CDR3 region: CSARIGTSIRTQYF. The sequenced part of the CDR3 DNA is TGCAGTGCTAGAATTGGGACTAGCATTCGGACC.

A word on this clone: The CDR3 end falls 3 residues outside the read, so it is completed with the germline J gene. This sequence joins TRBV28 and TRBJ1-2; a weak D match, TRBD1 (6 bases). From germline, CDR1 is MDHEN and CDR2 SYDVKM. This CDR3 has 14 amino acids. This chain's CDR3 is CASSLFRGSDTYTF. The CDR3 bases that were read are TGTGCCAGCAGTTTATTCAGGGGATCAGATACC.

Turning to this clone: The CDR3 end falls 3 residues outside the read, so it is completed with the germline J gene. The chain is built from TRBV4-2 and TRBJ1-4, with D possibly being TRBD1 (5 bases). The V end was cut by 4 bases, the J end by 0 bases, with 21 bases between. The germline CDR1 and CDR2 sequences are LGHNA and YNFKEQ. CDR3 size: 19 residues. CDR3: CASSRGPGKSSATNEKLFF. CDR3 bases read: TGTGCCAGCAGCCGAGGTCCAGGGAAGAGTAGTGCAACTAATGAAAAA.

Concerning this clone itself: The read halts 3 residues ahead of the CDR3 end, with the missing end drawn from the germline J gene. The chain has TRBV29-1 and TRBJ2-2; the match to TRBD2 covers 8 bases. Germline CDR1 is SQVTM and CDR2 is ANQGSEA. This CDR3 has 15 residues. CDR3 DNA, as far as it was read: TGCAGCGTTGCGGGGGGGATCCGTAATAATTCACCG. Residues: CSVAGGIRNNSP. The entire CDR3 sequence reads CSVAGGIRNNSPLFF.

On this clone: Read sequence stops 3 residues before the CDR3 end, and the germline J gene provides the missing end. The chain is built from TRBV30 and TRBJ1-4; weak D call: TRBD1 (6 bases). In germline, CDR1 is GTSNPN, CDR2 SVGIG (reference sequence). The CDR3 loop spans 15 amino acids. CDR3 bases read: TGTGCCTGGAGGCTCCTGACAGGAGGTAATTCACCA. Its translation is CAWRLLTGGNSP. The complete CDR3 protein is CAWRLLTGGNSPLFF.

As concerns this clone: The read ends 3 residues shy of where the CDR3 ends; the end is completed using the germline J gene. This sequence joins TRBV7-9 and TRBJ1-5; D unresolved. This CDR3 is built from 13 residues. Trimming left V 5 bases short and J 9 bases short, with 14 bases between. Per germline, CDR1 SEHNR and CDR2 FQNEAQ (reference sequence). The CDR3 loop reads CASSQGFAAPQHF. The CDR3 bases that were read are TGTGCCAGCAGCCAAGGGTTTGCAGCGCCC.

Points on this clone: The missing CDR3 end, 3 residues past where the read stops, is filled in from the germline J gene. The gene calls are TRBV19 and TRBJ1-2; D remains unclear. This CDR3 spans 16 amino acids. CDR1 and CDR2 (germline): LNHDA, SQIVND (reference sequence). CDR3 DNA, as far as it was read: TGTGCCAGTAGTTACCATCCCCTTCGCGGGAGCCATGAC. Amino acid sequence: CASSYHPLRGSHD. The whole CDR3 protein is CASSYHPLRGSHDYTF.

A word on this clone: The junction and the germline gene differ at one end; a read error may be behind it. The read ends 3 residues early relative to the CDR3; the germline J gene fills the gap. The J gene is TRBJ2-3, the V gene TRBV4-2; 14 positions agree with TRBD2. Per the germline V gene, CDR1 is LGHNA and CDR2 is YNFKEQ. The length of the CDR3 is 18 residues. The CDR3 DNA, read in part, is TGCGCCAGCAGCCAAGCCCCGACTAGCGGGAGGGCCATAGATACG. Translated: CASSQAPTSGRAIDT. The entire CDR3 reads CASSQAPTSGRAIDTQYF.

Remarks on this clone: The read halts 3 residues ahead of the CDR3 end, with the missing end drawn from the germline J gene. This chain joins TRBV18 and TRBJ2-7; 8 bases align to TRBD2. The CDR3 has 15 residues. Germline CDR1 KGHSH, CDR2 LQKENI. The V segment lost 2 bases and the J segment 5 bases; nucleotides outside the gene matches: 8. CDR3 loop: CASSPFCSGSDEQYF. The part of the CDR3 DNA that was read is TGTGCCAGCTCACCATTTTGCAGCGGGAGCGACGAG.